The source of this T cell receptor (beta chain) is a study of cytomegalovirus exposure and HLA in healthy donors. Notes on the study in general: Reports indicated that the classifier achieved high specificity and sensitivity in diagnosing cytomegalovirus status.

This CDR3 is 14 amino acids long. The germline V and J ends were trimmed by 2 bases and 14 bases, with 24 bases remaining between them. Germline CDR1 and CDR2: GTSNPN and SVGIG (reference sequence). A few counts support this clone. Its antigen remains unknown. It was with 60 Vbeta and 13 Jbeta primers that the PCR ran. The repertoire was sequenced with immunoSEQ multiplex PCR; TCRdb's copy has only in-frame clones and lacks some. This sample has under 200,000 clones; roughly 85% occur once, and the top ten carry roughly 0.64%. The chain uses TRBV30 and TRBJ1-2; possible D gene TRBD1, 5 bases. Input material: PBMCs. The sequence came from a woman between 40 and 55 years old in good health and CMV-seronegative. The CDR3 loop reads CAWSRAGTGGMRTF. DNA of the CDR3: TGTGCCTGGAGTCGAGCCGGGACGGGAGGAATGCGGACCTTC. The variable domain in full, completed from reference TRBV30 and TRBJ1-2, reads SQTIHQWPATLVQPVGSPLSLECTVEGTSNPNLYWYRQAAGRGLQLLFYSVGIGQISSEVPQNLSASRPQDRQFILSSKKLLLSDSGFYLCAWSRAGTGGMRTFGSGTRLTVV.